The present TCR beta chain was sequenced within a study of monozygotic twins with inflammatory bowel disease. TCRalpha and TCRbeta cDNA was put through two nested PCRs of approximately 17 and 9 cycles. TCRdb re-called the 5' RACE reads; one entry per CDR3 protein, DNA not given. The sample table sets out some 210,000 distinct CDR3 sequences. Overall study results and limits: The inverse Simpson measure of TCRbeta diversity was lower in IBD patients than in healthy co-twins.

About this clonotype itself: Antigen: not known.

The germline V gene has CDR1 MNHEY and CDR2 SMNVEV (reference sequence). The CDR3 totals 16 residues. This TCR came from a human donor with ulcerative colitis or Crohn's disease, or a healthy co-twin of an affected twin (not recorded which). The specimen sequenced was blood. The chain uses TRBV27 and TRBJ2-3; as DNA is missing, the TRBD1 call by TCRdb cannot be tested. CDR3 protein: CASSLQARAISDTQYF.